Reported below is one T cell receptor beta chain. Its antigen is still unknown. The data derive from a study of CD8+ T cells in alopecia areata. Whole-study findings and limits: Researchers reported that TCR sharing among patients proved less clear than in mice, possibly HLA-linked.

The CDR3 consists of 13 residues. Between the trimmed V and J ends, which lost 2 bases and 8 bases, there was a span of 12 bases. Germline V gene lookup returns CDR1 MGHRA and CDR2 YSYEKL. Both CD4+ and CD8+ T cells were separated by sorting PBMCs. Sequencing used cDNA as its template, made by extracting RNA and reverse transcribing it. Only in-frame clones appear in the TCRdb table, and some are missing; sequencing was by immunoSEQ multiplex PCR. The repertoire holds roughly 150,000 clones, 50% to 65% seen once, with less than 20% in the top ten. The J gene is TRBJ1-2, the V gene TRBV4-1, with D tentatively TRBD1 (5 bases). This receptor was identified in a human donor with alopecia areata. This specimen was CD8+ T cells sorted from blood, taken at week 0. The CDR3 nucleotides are TGCGCCAGCAGCCAATCCGGGACCCGAGGCTACACCTTC. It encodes CASSQSGTRGYTF.